The 26 T cell receptor beta chains reported below all come from one sample, sequenced in a study of T cells in Graves' hyperthyroidism and ophthalmopathy. RNA transcripts provided the source from which TCR beta CDR3 regions were amplified. HTBI primers were employed in a first-round RT-PCR of the TCR CDR3. TCRdb re-analysed the multiplex PCR reads in MiXCR, keeping a single row per CDR3 protein. The sample contains about 290,000 distinct CDR3 sequences, more than 10% of which appear only once. The sequenced sample consisted of blood. The receptors stem from a woman younger than 45 with Graves' hyperthyroidism that later progressed to Graves' ophthalmopathy.

This clonotype was recorded once. The chain couples TRBV12-3 or TRBV12-4 to TRBJ1-5, with D unresolved. Deletions cut 6 bases from V and 0 bases from J, with 15 bases between. The CDR3 loop spans 16 amino acids. Here the CDR3 reads CASSQDGKSSNQPQHF. CDR3 in DNA: TGTGCCAGCAGCCAGGACGGAAAGTCTAGCAATCAGCCCCAGCATTTT.

This clonotype was recorded at least ten times. The V gene is TRBV18, the J gene TRBJ2-1, with TRBD1 identical over 8 bases. Germline trimming cut 4 bases from V and 1 base from J; bases unmatched to any gene: 6. This CDR3 region has 16 residues. Germline CDR1 reads KGHSH; CDR2 reads LQKENI. As DNA, the CDR3 is TGTGCCAGCTCACGCTTTGACAGGGGATCCTACAATGAGCAGTTCTTC. Its translation: CASSRFDRGSYNEQFF. The variable domain in full, with the rest retrieved from reference TRBV18 and TRBJ2-1, is NAGVMQNPRHLVRRRGQEARLRCSPMKGHSHVYWYRQLPEEGLKFMVYLQKENIIDESGMPKERFSAEFPKEGPSILRIQQVVRGDSAAYFCASSRFDRGSYNEQFFGPGTRLTVL.

This clonotype was seen many times. The chain has TRBV20-1 and TRBJ1-3; 10 nucleotides agree with TRBD1. This CDR3 contains 15 residues. V shed 2 bases and J 4 bases; nucleotides not matched to a gene: 5. CDR1 DFQATT and CDR2 SNEGSKA come from the germline V gene (reference sequence). This CDR3 is CSARPGQGLGNTIYF. The CDR3 DNA reads TGCAGTGCTAGACCGGGACAGGGGCTAGGAAACACCATATATTTT.

This clonotype has at least ten counts. This sequence joins TRBV12-3 or TRBV12-4 and TRBJ2-6; D remains ambiguous. The CDR3 covers 17 residues. V lost 8 bases and J 0 bases, leaving 17 bases between the germline ends. CDR3 region: CASGSGDTYSGANVLTF. DNA for the CDR3: TGTGCCAGCGGATCTGGAGACACCTACTCTGGGGCCAACGTCCTGACTTTC.

This clonotype was found many times. V and J are TRBV6-1 and TRBJ2-2; TRBD2 aligns across 15 bases. CDR1 MNHNS and CDR2 SASEGT come from the germline V gene. The CDR3 extends over 20 amino acids. V gave up 2 bases and J gave up 5 bases; unmatched junction bases: 12. The DNA of the CDR3 is TGTGCCAGCAGTGAAACGTCACGGACTAGCGGGAGGGCCCCTACCGGGGAGCTGTTTTTT. It codes for CASSETSRTSGRAPTGELFF.

The chain employs TRBV7-9 and TRBJ2-1, with TRBD2 matching 8 bases. From germline, CDR1 is SEHNR and CDR2 FQNEAQ (reference sequence). Trimming cost V 5 bases and J 15 bases; bases outside gene matches: 15. This CDR3 has 14 amino acids. The DNA for the CDR3 is TGTGCCAGCAGCCCCCGGGGGGGGGAGGGCTCGCGGTTCTTC. Its translation: CASSPRGGEGSRFF.

This clonotype was found a few times. V is TRBV4-2 and J is TRBJ1-2; 8 bases match TRBD1. Unmatched junction bases numbered 7, after V lost 4 bases and J lost 0 bases. The germline CDR1 and CDR2 sequences are LGHNA and YNFKEQ. CDR3 length: 16 amino acids. The CDR3 protein is CASSPRQGPANYGYTF. For the CDR3, the DNA is TGTGCCAGCAGCCCCCGACAGGGGCCAGCTAACTATGGCTACACCTTC.

The chain has TRBV20-1 and TRBJ2-1, with 12 positions matching TRBD2. The CDR3 runs to 13 residues. CDR1 is DFQATT, CDR2 SNEGSKA, per germline (reference sequence). Trimming cost V 4 bases and J 8 bases; bases outside gene matches: 3. The DNA of the CDR3 is TGCAGTGCTACTAGCGGGGGGGCCTATGAGCAGTTCTTC. Translated: CSATSGGAYEQFF.

This clonotype was observed a few times. The chain employs TRBV7-9 and TRBJ1-6; no clear D gene. Germline CDR1 SEHNR, CDR2 FQNEAQ (reference sequence). The V and J ends lost 8 bases and 7 bases respectively, with 9 bases between them. The CDR3 extends over 12 amino acids. CDR3 nucleotides: TGTGCCAGCGCCAGTCCAAATTCACCCCTCCACTTT. Amino acids: CASASPNSPLHF.

In regard to this clonotype: At one end, the junction sequence differs from germline, possibly due to a read error. CDR3 DNA: TGTGCTAGCAGCCTGGGACAGGGGAAAGGAAACACCATATATTTT. Protein: CASSLGQGKGNTIYF. The genes are TRBV7-7 and TRBJ1-3; 10 bases are shared with TRBD1. The CDR3 is 15 residues long. The V gene's germline CDR1 is SSHAT and CDR2 FNYEAQ (reference sequence).

Ten or more counts support this clonotype. V usage is TRBV2 and J usage is TRBJ1-2, with 7 bases fitting TRBD1. Germline values: CDR1 SNHLY, CDR2 FYNNEI. The CDR3 covers 13 residues. J lost 8 bases, V lost 7 bases, and 10 bases had no gene match. CDR3 region: CASTEQGWGGYTF. CDR3 in DNA: TGTGCCAGCACCGAACAGGGGTGGGGGGGCTACACCTTC.

Ten or more counts support this clonotype. The chain couples TRBV7-2 to TRBJ1-5, with D possibly being TRBD1 (5 bases). Germline CDR1 is SGHTA and CDR2 is FQGNSA. This CDR3 has 14 residues. V was shortened by 4 bases and J by 6 bases, with 13 bases between the two germline ends. The CDR3 DNA sequence: TGTGCCAGCAGCTCGGCGGGGGGAAGTCAGCCCCAGCATTTT. Amino acid sequence: CASSSAGGSQPQHF.

This clonotype was seen a few times. This may come from a read error, since a much larger clone is one base off. The V gene is TRBV12-3 or TRBV12-4, the J gene TRBJ1-4, with D perhaps TRBD1 (5 bases). Between the trimmed V and J ends, which lost 5 bases and 10 bases, there was a span of 17 bases. CDR3 length: 14 residues. DNA for the CDR3: TGTGCCAGCAGTCGGGCCGGATTTGGGGGAAAACTGTTTTTT. Its protein is CASSRAGFGGKLFF.

On this clonotype: A single base separates this from a much larger clone, so it may be a read error. The chain employs TRBV28 and TRBJ2-7, with D tentatively TRBD1 (6 bases). The germline V gene has CDR1 MDHEN and CDR2 SYDVKM. The CDR3 covers 14 residues. The CDR3 protein is CASSSGTQTYEQHF. In nucleotides, the CDR3 is TGTGCCAGCAGCTCCGGGACACAGACCTACGAGCAGCACTTC. The variable domain in full, with the rest retrieved from reference TRBV28 and TRBJ2-7, is DVKVTQSSRYLVKRTGEKVFLECVQDMDHENMFWYRQDPGLGLRLIYFSYDVKMKEKGDIPEGYSVSREKKERFSLILESASTNQTSMYLCASSSGTQTYEQHFGPGTRLTVT.

This clonotype was seen ten or more times. This rearrangement joins TRBV7-2 to TRBJ2-7; 10 bases are shared with TRBD2. Germline values: CDR1 SGHTA, CDR2 FQGNSA. CDR3 length equals 14 residues. With V trimmed by 3 bases and J by 7 bases, 6 bases remained unmatched. CDR3 sequence: CASSFSLAGQEQYF. The CDR3 DNA follows: TGTGCCAGCAGCTTTTCACTAGCGGGACAGGAGCAGTACTTC.

This clonotype was counted many times. This chain connects TRBV7-2 to TRBJ1-1; TRBD1 matches 9 bases. After removal of 0 bases from V and 9 bases from J, the junction contained 5 bases not matched to a gene. Germline CDR1 and CDR2: SGHTA and FQGNSA. The CDR3 covers 14 residues. The CDR3 region has the DNA TGTGCCAGCAGCTTAGCCGGGACAGGGTATAAAGCTTTCTTT. Translating it yields CASSLAGTGYKAFF. The variable domain in full, completed from reference TRBV7-2 and TRBJ1-1, reads GAGVSQSPSNKVTEKGKDVELRCDPISGHTALYWYRQSLGQGLEFLIYFQGNSAPDKSGLPSDRFSAERTGGSVSTLTIQRTQQEDSAVYLCASSLAGTGYKAFFGQGTRLTVV.

V gene TRBV2 combines with J gene TRBJ1-2; D unclear. Germline V gene data show CDR1 as SNHLY and CDR2 as FYNNEI. V lost 6 bases and J 6 bases, leaving 17 bases between the germline ends. The CDR3 is made up of 14 amino acids. The CDR3 coding sequence is TGTGCCAGCAGACAACTCCGGTTGCTGGATGGCTACACCTTC. Translated: CASRQLRLLDGYTF. Using reference TRBV2 and TRBJ1-2 for the parts outside the CDR3, the full variable domain is EPEVTQTPSHQVTQMGQEVILRCVPISNHLYFYWYRQILGQKVEFLVSFYNNEISEKSEIFDDQFSVERPDGSNFTLKIRSTKLEDSAMYFCASRQLRLLDGYTFGSGTRLTVV.

With respect to this clonotype: Possible read error: a much larger clone is one base away. Because it lacks the conserved phenylalanine or tryptophan at the end, this CDR3 is likely a read error. This sequence joins TRBV28 and TRBJ1-2; D perhaps matches TRBD1 (5 bases). The CDR3 is 10 amino acids. CDR1 is MDHEN and CDR2 is SYDVKM in the germline V gene. V dropped 10 bases and J dropped 8 bases, with 11 bases sitting between them. CDR3: CATTTGGYTL. As DNA, the CDR3 is TGTGCCACTACAACAGGAGGCTACACCCTC.

At least ten counts were recorded for this clonotype. The CDR3 loop reads CAWSVRVLLAGGTYNEQFF. CDR3 nucleotide sequence: TGTGCCTGGAGTGTCCGAGTTTTACTAGCGGGGGGAACCTACAATGAGCAGTTCTTC. The chain links TRBV30 to TRBJ2-1; TRBD2 aligns across 12 bases. V trimming: 0 bases; J trimming: 2 bases; junction bases outside the gene matches: 11. CDR3 length equals 19 residues. Germline V lookup: CDR1 GTSNPN, CDR2 SVGIG (reference sequence).

This clonotype was seen at least ten times. The chain has TRBV30 and TRBJ2-1; 10 nucleotides line up with TRBD2. This CDR3 is 15 amino acids long. CDR1 GTSNPN and CDR2 SVGIG come from the germline V gene (reference sequence). J lost 8 bases, V lost 1 base, and 8 bases had no gene match. CDR3 bases: TGTGCCTGGAGTGCCGGACTAGCGGTCGGGGATGAGCAGTTCTTC. Translating it yields CAWSAGLAVGDEQFF. The variable domain in full, with the rest retrieved from reference TRBV30 and TRBJ2-1, is SQTIHQWPATLVQPVGSPLSLECTVEGTSNPNLYWYRQAAGRGLQLLFYSVGIGQISSEVPQNLSASRPQDRQFILSSKKLLLSDSGFYLCAWSAGLAVGDEQFFGPGTRLTVL.

This clonotype was recorded a few times. This chain uses TRBV6-5 with TRBJ2-7; a weak D match, TRBD1 (6 bases). This CDR3 contains 16 residues. Germline V gene lookup returns CDR1 MNHEY and CDR2 SVGAGI. Trimming shortened V by 0 bases and J by 4 bases, and 16 bases separated the two germline ends. The CDR3 reads CASSYSGGGTGYEQYF. The CDR3 DNA reads as TGTGCCAGCAGTTACTCGGGTGGGGGCACGGGGTACGAGCAGTACTTC.

For this clonotype: A read error is possible here, since a much larger clone lies one base away. The chain has TRBV10-3 and TRBJ2-5; D possibly uses TRBD1 or TRBD2 (5 bases each). From germline, CDR1 is ENHRY and CDR2 SYGVKD. This CDR3 is built from 16 residues. CDR3: CSISEGRDSLQETQYF. Written as DNA, the CDR3 is TGTTCCATCAGTGAGGGTCGTGACAGCCTTCAAGAGACCCAGTACTTC.

There are many counts of this clonotype. This chain uses TRBV7-2 with TRBJ2-7; D is undetermined. The CDR3 has 13 amino acids. V lost 2 bases and J 0 bases, leaving 5 bases between the germline ends. Germline CDR1 and CDR2: SGHTA and FQGNSA. The CDR3 region is CASSLHSSYEQYF. CDR3 in DNA: TGTGCCAGCAGCTTACACAGCTCCTACGAGCAGTACTTC.

The gene calls are TRBV20-1 and TRBJ2-6; possible D gene TRBD2, 5 bases. V was trimmed by 5 bases and J by 2 bases, leaving 13 bases between them. The CDR3 spans 15 residues. Germline V lookup: CDR1 DFQATT, CDR2 SNEGSKA (reference sequence). In nucleotides, the CDR3 is TGCAGTGCTCGGACTCCTGTAGCTGGGGCCAACGTCCTGACTTTC. Amino acids: CSARTPVAGANVLTF.

This clonotype has at least ten counts. The chain couples TRBV6-1 to TRBJ2-7; perhaps TRBD1 as D (6 bases). V was shortened by 6 bases and J by 3 bases, with 18 bases between the two germline ends. The CDR3 totals 15 residues. Germline values: CDR1 MNHNS, CDR2 SASEGT. CDR3: CASRPRNRDNYEQYF. As DNA, the CDR3 is TGTGCCAGCAGGCCTCGAAACCGGGACAACTACGAGCAGTACTTC.

This clonotype was seen many times. This chain connects TRBV12-5 to TRBJ2-1; no definite D call. Trimming cost V 2 bases and J 1 base, with 12 bases left between them. From germline, CDR1 is LGHNT and CDR2 FRNRAP. The CDR3 covers 16 residues. CDR3 nucleotide sequence: TGTGCTAGTGGTTTGTCAAACTATGGTTCCTACAATGAGCAGTTCTTC. It encodes CASGLSNYGSYNEQFF.